A single sample is the source of the 4 T cell receptor beta chains below, sequenced in a study of CD8+ T cells in alopecia areata. Sequencing relied on a cDNA template that was reverse transcribed from extracted RNA. Assay used: immunoSEQ multiplex PCR; TCRdb lists only in-frame clones, some missing. This repertoire lists around 300,000 clones without singletons; 0.9% to 1.5% sits in the top ten. Cutaneous lymph node cells were pooled, and they were sorted using CD4, CD8alpha, NKG2D, NKG2ACE and other markers. The sequenced sample was CD4+ T cells sorted from a lymph node. These receptors were collected from a C3H/HeJ mouse with alopecia areata. This strain's MHC haplotype is H2-k.

A note on this clone: The germline and genes are mouse ones. From the germline J gene comes the end of the CDR3, since the read stops 4 residues before it. J is TRBJ1-2 and V is TRBV19; 7 positions agree with TRBD1. CDR3 length: 15 residues. Germline trimming cut 5 bases from V and 0 bases from J; bases unmatched to any gene: 7. Germline loops: CDR1 FNHDT, CDR2 SITEND (reference sequence). The covered CDR3 bases are TGTGCCAGCAGCCCTCGACAGGGAACAAACTCC. This gives the protein CASSPRQGTNS. The CDR3 reads in full as CASSPRQGTNSDYTF.

Worth noting for this clone: Gene names are mouse gene names. The read stops 4 residues short of the end of the CDR3; the missing end is completed from the germline J gene. The rearrangement uses TRBV13-1 and TRBJ1-1; 7 nucleotides line up with TRBD1. The germline V gene has CDR1 NSHNY and CDR2 SYGAGN. The ends lost 4 bases at V and 1 base at J; junction bases unmatched: 7. The CDR3 has 15 amino acids. This chain's CDR3 is CASSPTGIENTEVFF. CDR3 DNA (partial): TGTGCCAGCAGTCCGACAGGGATAGAAAACACA.

This clone was recorded many times. The gene symbols are mouse symbols. The CDR3 end lies 4 residues beyond the end of the read and is filled in from the germline J gene. The sample carries other DNA sequences with the same CDR3. The chain carries TRBV13-1 and TRBJ2-3; D is possibly TRBD1 (6 bases). V lost 5 bases and J 0 bases, leaving 7 bases between the germline ends. CDR1 is NSHNY and CDR2 is SYGAGN in the germline V gene. CDR3 length equals 13 residues. Partial CDR3 DNA: TGTGCCAGCAGGGACAGTAGTGCAGAA. Translating gives CASRDSSAE. In full, the CDR3 is CASRDSSAETLYF.

This clone turned up a few times. Gene names are mouse gene names. The read falls 4 residues short of the CDR3 end, and the missing part is taken from the germline J gene. Other nucleotide sequences from this sample produce the same CDR3. The chain combines TRBV5 with TRBJ2-2; 10 positions agree with TRBD1. Germline CDR1 LGHNA, CDR2 YNLKQL (reference sequence). Unmatched junction bases numbered 3, after V lost 4 bases and J lost 4 bases. This CDR3 spans 15 amino acids. The CDR3 protein is CASSPGTGVTGQLYF. CDR3 bases read: TGTGCCAGCAGCCCCGGGACAGGGGTCACCGGG.